A single T cell receptor beta chain is shown here with its context. The germline gives CDR1 SGHVS, CDR2 FNYEAQ. Trimming stripped 2 bases from V and 2 bases from J, with 7 bases between. The length of the CDR3 is 14 residues. Profiling relied on immunoSEQ multiplex PCR, and the TCRdb table lists in-frame clones only, not all of them. The sample shows about 34,000 clones, 90% of them seen only once. This record comes from a study of T cell changes during pregnancy in multiple sclerosis. This TCR was sampled from a female donor with multiple sclerosis, enrolled in a pregnancy study. The chain has TRBV7-6 and TRBJ2-1, with a tentative D call TRBD1 (5 bases). The sample in question was CD8+ T cells from peripheral blood mononuclear cells, obtained before pregnancy. The CDR3 sequence: CASSLKGTYNEQFF. The CDR3 coding sequence is TGTGCCAGCAGCTTAAAGGGGACCTACAATGAGCAGTTCTTC.